The 8 T cell receptor beta chains below come from one sample, sequenced in a study of stem cell transplantation in POMP-related autoinflammatory disease. Generated by immunoSEQ multiplex PCR, the TCRdb table keeps only in-frame clones and is missing some. The data hold 25,000 to 40,000 clones, with approximately 86% observed a single time. Source: CD4+ T cells from PBMCs, taken before stem cell transplantation. The source is a human donor with POMP-related autoinflammation and immune dysregulation (PRAID).

The chain carries TRBV7-6 and TRBJ1-1, with 7 bases lining up with TRBD1. The CDR3 length is 14 residues. Germline V gene data show CDR1 as SGHVS and CDR2 as FNYEAQ. The trim removed 5 bases at V and 0 bases at J, leaving 3 bases unmatched. CDR3 sequence: CASSPDRVNTEAFF. The CDR3 nucleotides read TGTGCCAGCAGCCCCGACAGGGTGAACACTGAAGCTTTCTTT.

The chain has TRBV5-1 and TRBJ2-7, with 8 bases fitting TRBD2. The ends lost 5 bases at V and 3 bases at J; junction bases unmatched: 10. CDR3 length: 15 amino acids. Germline assignment: CDR1 SGHRS and CDR2 YFSETQ. The CDR3 region has the DNA TGCGCCAGCAGACAAGTAGCGGGAATGGGCTACGAGCAGTACTTC. It specifies CASRQVAGMGYEQYF.

The rearrangement uses TRBV6-5 and TRBJ1-5; D is ambiguous. This CDR3 contains 14 residues. V dropped 2 bases and J dropped 2 bases, with 7 bases sitting between them. CDR1 and CDR2 from the germline V gene are MNHEY and SVGAGI. CDR3 in DNA: TGTGCCAGCAGTTACAGGGCCGGCAATCAGCCCCAGCATTTT. The encoded protein is CASSYRAGNQPQHF.

This clone showed up just a few times. The V call is TRBV19, the J call TRBJ1-4, with TRBD1 identical over 7 bases. CDR1 and CDR2 from the germline V gene are LNHDA and SQIVND (reference sequence). J lost 4 bases, V lost 3 bases, and 2 bases had no gene match. The CDR3 covers 14 residues. The DNA for the CDR3 is TGTGCCAGTAGTATCGGGACAGTTAATGAAAAACTGTTTTTT. Translation: CASSIGTVNEKLFF.

The chain carries TRBV19 and TRBJ1-6, with 7 bases fitting TRBD1. V lost 10 bases, J lost 6 bases, and 6 bases stayed unmatched. The CDR3 length is 13 residues. Germline CDR1 is LNHDA and CDR2 is SQIVND (reference sequence). CDR3 loop: CATGQFSNSPLHF. The CDR3 DNA follows: TGTGCCACGGGACAGTTCTCTAATTCACCCCTCCACTTT.

The chain has TRBV5-1 and TRBJ2-7; D gene uncertain. Trimming removed 2 bases at V and 13 bases at J, with 4 bases between. This CDR3 contains 8 residues. From germline, CDR1 is SGHRS and CDR2 YFSETQ. Here the CDR3 reads CASSFLYF. The CDR3 DNA follows: TGCGCCAGCAGCTTTTTATACTTC. The whole variable domain, remainder taken from reference TRBV5-1 and TRBJ2-7, is KAGVTQTPRYLIKTRGQQVTLSCSPISGHRSVSWYQQTPGQGLQFLFEYFSETQRNKGNFPGRFSGRQFSNSRSEMNVSTLELGDSALYLCASSFLYFGPGTRLTVT.

The chain couples TRBV25-1 to TRBJ2-7; 15 bases line up with TRBD2. V shed 10 bases and J 7 bases; nucleotides not matched to a gene: 8. The CDR3 runs to 14 residues. Germline loops: CDR1 MGHDK, CDR2 SYGVNS. CDR3 residues: CATRTSGRGTEQYF. DNA of the CDR3: TGTGCCACCCGGACTAGCGGGAGGGGCACGGAGCAGTACTTC.

This chain joins TRBV5-1 and TRBJ2-3; the match to TRBD2 covers 8 bases. V trimming: 4 bases; J trimming: 4 bases; junction bases outside the gene matches: 17. The germline gives CDR1 SGHRS, CDR2 YFSETQ. The length of the CDR3 is 18 residues. This chain's CDR3 is CASSREGWLREGADTQYF. The CDR3 nucleotides are TGCGCCAGCAGCCGGGAGGGTTGGTTGCGGGAAGGTGCAGATACGCAGTATTTT.